One sample yielded the 12 T cell receptor beta chains listed below, sequenced in a study of graft-versus-host responses after intestinal transplantation. The data were produced by immunoSEQ multiplex PCR, yet TCRdb's version contains in-frame clones alone and is incomplete. The repertoire consists of around 110,000 clones, with about nine tenths occurring once and the leading ten covering about 0.18%. These receptors are not linked to any known antigen. Source: unstimulated CD4+ T cells sorted from spleen or lymph node cells, taken before intestinal transplant. The receptors stem from a human donor who received an intestinal transplant.

V usage is TRBV30 and J usage is TRBJ1-2; 10 nucleotides agree with TRBD1. V lost 4 bases, J lost 7 bases, and 12 bases stayed unmatched. CDR1 and CDR2 from the germline V gene are GTSNPN and SVGIG (reference sequence). The CDR3 covers 15 residues. The CDR3 bases are TGTGCCTGGATCCGACCTAGACAGGGGGCAAGTGGCTACACCTTC. Its translation: CAWIRPRQGASGYTF.

J is TRBJ1-6 and V is TRBV18; 7 nucleotides align to TRBD1. The CDR3 extends over 16 amino acids. CDR1 and CDR2 from the germline V gene are KGHSH and LQKENI. The V and J ends lost 4 bases and 7 bases, in that order; junction bases with no gene match: 10. For the CDR3, the DNA is TGTGCCAGCTCACGACAGGGAATGGGGTCGAATTCACCCCTCCACTTT. Translation: CASSRQGMGSNSPLHF.

This chain links TRBV5-4 with TRBJ2-1; TRBD1 agrees at 11 bases. The CDR3 is made up of 15 amino acids. V lost 3 bases to trimming and J lost 10 bases; unmatched junction nucleotides: 9. Per germline, CDR1 SGHNT and CDR2 YYREEE (reference sequence). CDR3 amino acids: CASSSDRGLWGEQFF. The CDR3 bases are TGTGCCAGCAGCTCGGACAGGGGGCTTTGGGGAGAGCAGTTCTTC.

The chain recombines TRBV18 with TRBJ1-6; 8 bases align to TRBD1. Germline assignment: CDR1 KGHSH and CDR2 LQKENI. The trim removed 1 base at V and 7 bases at J, leaving 9 bases unmatched. The CDR3 spans 17 residues. This CDR3 is CASSPHPGGGGNSPLHF. The DNA for the CDR3 is TGTGCCAGCTCACCACACCCAGGGGGCGGAGGGAATTCACCCCTCCACTTT.

The chain links TRBV18 to TRBJ2-3, with a weak D call TRBD1 (5 bases). V lost 6 bases to trimming and J lost 1 base, with 14 bases between them. Germline loops: CDR1 KGHSH, CDR2 LQKENI. The CDR3 runs 15 residues. The CDR3 region is CASSSLGAGTDTQYF. The CDR3 DNA follows: TGTGCCAGCTCCTCACTTGGGGCCGGCACAGATACGCAGTATTTT.

The chain recombines TRBV7-3 with TRBJ2-1; 7 bases match TRBD1. CDR1 and CDR2 from the germline V gene are SGHTA and FQGTGA. Unmatched junction bases numbered 13, after V lost 5 bases and J lost 6 bases. The CDR3 is 16 residues long. The CDR3 nucleotides read TGTGCCAGCAGCGCCTCCAGGCCGACAGGGACCAATGAGCAGTTCTTC. Its translation is CASSASRPTGTNEQFF.

In its sample, this clone was seen once. The chain uses TRBV9 and TRBJ1-5; TRBD1 agrees at 8 bases. The CDR3 consists of 14 residues. V gave up 0 bases and J gave up 10 bases; unmatched junction bases: 6. Germline assignment: CDR1 SGDLS and CDR2 YYNGEE. CDR3 in DNA: TGTGCCAGCAGCGTAGAGGACAGGGCGAGCCCCCAGCATTTT. The encoded protein is CASSVEDRASPQHF.

The chain joins TRBV9 to TRBJ1-1, with a weak D call TRBD1 (5 bases). Germline V CDR1 and CDR2: SGDLS, YYNGEE. CDR3 length: 13 residues. V dropped 4 bases and J dropped 3 bases, with 10 bases sitting between them. Written as DNA, the CDR3 is TGTGCCAGCAGCTTCACGGGGGACACTGAAGCTTTCTTT. Protein: CASSFTGDTEAFF.

This clone was detected once. This chain connects TRBV10-2 to TRBJ1-5, with D hard to call. The CDR3 totals 15 residues. With 6 bases removed from V and 1 base from J, the gap between germline ends came to 13 bases. Germline V gene sequence: CDR1 WSHSY, CDR2 SAAADI. CDR3 sequence (DNA): TGCGCCAGCAGAGCTACTAGAGGGAGCAATCAGCCCCAGCATTTT. This gives the protein CASRATRGSNQPQHF.

V gene TRBV27 combines with J gene TRBJ2-7, with 9 bases lining up with TRBD1. Germline values: CDR1 MNHEY, CDR2 SMNVEV (reference sequence). This CDR3 has 15 residues. The trim removed 6 bases at V and 3 bases at J, leaving 9 bases unmatched. The CDR3 DNA reads as TGTGCCAGCAGAAACGCCGGGACAGGGAACTACGAGCAGTACTTC. Translation: CASRNAGTGNYEQYF.

The CDR3: CASSPILAGWSYNEQFF. The CDR3 DNA sequence: TGTGCCAGCTCACCAATACTAGCGGGCTGGTCCTACAATGAGCAGTTCTTC. The chain links TRBV18 to TRBJ2-1; 9 bases match TRBD2. V lost 2 bases and J lost 1; bases outside the gene matches: 6. The germline CDR1 and CDR2 sequences are KGHSH and LQKENI. The CDR3 extends over 17 amino acids. The full variable domain, in which reference TRBV18 and TRBJ2-1 provide the parts outside the CDR3, is NAGVMQNPRHLVRRRGQEARLRCSPMKGHSHVYWYRQLPEEGLKFMVYLQKENIIDESGMPKERFSAEFPKEGPSILRIQQVVRGDSAAYFCASSPILAGWSYNEQFFGPGTRLTVL.

This clone was picked up one time. The chain carries TRBV5-1 and TRBJ2-1; 9 bases are a match to TRBD1. After removal of 1 base from V and 7 bases from J, the junction contained 6 bases not matched to a gene. The germline gives CDR1 SGHRS, CDR2 YFSETQ. This CDR3 has 15 amino acids. CDR3 in amino acids: CASSLWDRAYNEQFF. DNA for the CDR3: TGCGCCAGCAGCTTGTGGGACAGGGCGTATAATGAGCAGTTCTTC.